This TCR beta chain is drawn from a study of blood T cell repertoires in COVID-19. Background on the study: The study drew acute and convalescent COVID-19 samples from the United States, Italy and Spain. The cDNA or gDNA used as material had been derived from T cells, B-cell-depleted T cells, or PBMCs.

Under the authors' procedure: From reference gene primer amplification, estimates of nucleated cell counts were derived. This table comes from immunoSEQ multiplex PCR, and its TCRdb copy is limited to in-frame clones, with some not included. V and J calls and clone size follow that table, whereas D and trimming were derived from the DNA. The sample shows approximately 150,000 clones, approximately 86% of them seen only once. It was during active infection that Seattle patients were enrolled and then longitudinally followed. The sample consisted of peripheral blood. This TCR was sampled from a woman older than 75 with COVID-19, enrolled during active disease.

In nucleotides, the CDR3 is TGTGCCAGCAGTGAAGGTCAGGAATACGAGCAGTACTTC. It encodes CASSEGQEYEQYF. The chain combines TRBV6-1 with TRBJ2-7; D unclear. The CDR3 is 13 residues long. Trimming shortened V by 1 base and J by 4 bases, and 8 bases separated the two germline ends. Germline V gene lookup returns CDR1 MNHNS and CDR2 SASEGT.